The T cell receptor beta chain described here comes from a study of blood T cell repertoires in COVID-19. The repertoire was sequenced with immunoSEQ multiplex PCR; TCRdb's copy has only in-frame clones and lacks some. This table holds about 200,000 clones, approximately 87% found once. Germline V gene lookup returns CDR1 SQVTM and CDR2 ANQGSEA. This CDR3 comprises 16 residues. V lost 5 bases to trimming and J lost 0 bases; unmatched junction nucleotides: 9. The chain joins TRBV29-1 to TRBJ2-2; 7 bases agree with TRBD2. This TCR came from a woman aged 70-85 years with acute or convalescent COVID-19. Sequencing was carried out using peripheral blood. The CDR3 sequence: CSVPKSGATNTGELFF. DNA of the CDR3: TGCAGCGTTCCTAAAAGCGGGGCGACGAACACCGGGGAGCTGTTTTTT.